The entry below gives a single TCR beta chain sequence along with its context. Its cognate antigen is unknown. Method: immunoSEQ multiplex PCR; TCRdb's copy keeps in-frame clones and lacks some. This sample yields tens of thousands of clones, of which approximately 92% are seen a single time; over 4% belongs to the top ten. This entry belongs to a study of graft-versus-host responses after intestinal transplantation. Study-wide context: The recipients all started with anti-thymocyte globulin induction and then took tacrolimus and steroids for 3 to 4 years. General observations from the study: GvH clones detected in recipient marrow included some appearing first in ileum or blood.

Germline loops: CDR1 SGHTA, CDR2 FQGNSA. Trimming removed 1 base from V and 7 bases from J, with 10 bases in between. The CDR3 covers 13 residues. The chain recombines TRBV7-2 with TRBJ1-1, with D hard to call. Sequencing used PBMCs, obtained roughly 64 days after intestinal transplantation. This receptor was obtained from a human patient who received an intestinal transplant, so some T cells may come from the graft donor. The CDR3 spells CASSLGWLDEAFF. The CDR3 DNA reads as TGTGCCAGCAGCTTAGGATGGCTGGATGAAGCTTTCTTT.